A single sample gave rise to the 27 T cell receptor beta chains below, sequenced in a study of CD8 T cells in Susac syndrome. RNA amounts of about 0.45 to 1 ug underwent reverse transcription with random hexamers. Using its own MiXCR run on the immunoSEQ multiplex PCR reads, TCRdb lists one record per CDR3 protein. This table holds a few hundred thousand distinct CDR3 sequences, around 85% found once. The sequencing input was CD8+ T cells from PBMCs. These receptors originate from a human donor with multiple sclerosis.

This chain uses TRBV6-5 with TRBJ2-7; D is undetermined. V was shortened by 1 base and J by 0 bases, with 10 bases between the two germline ends. The CDR3 loop spans 15 amino acids. Germline CDR1 is MNHEY and CDR2 is SVGAGI. CDR3 sequence (DNA): TGTGCCAGCAGTTACTTTGGGGTAACCTCCTACGAGCAGTACTTC. Translating it yields CASSYFGVTSYEQYF.

The chain links TRBV4-2 to TRBJ2-7; possibly TRBD1 for D (5 bases). Trimming removed 1 base from V and 3 bases from J, with 10 bases in between. CDR3 length equals 14 residues. Looked up from germline, CDR1 is LGHNA and CDR2 is YNFKEQ. The CDR3 here is CASSQVQGGYEQYF. DNA for the CDR3: TGTGCCAGCAGCCAAGTCCAGGGTGGCTACGAGCAGTACTTC.

The chain carries TRBV28 and TRBJ2-1; 9 bases map to TRBD2. This CDR3 is 15 amino acids long. Germline values: CDR1 MDHEN, CDR2 SYDVKM. Trimming cost V 3 bases and J 6 bases; bases outside gene matches: 6. As DNA, the CDR3 is TGTGCCAGCAGTTTTGATAGCGGGAGCGGCAATGAGCAGTTCTTC. Translation gives CASSFDSGSGNEQFF.

The chain links TRBV7-9 to TRBJ2-3; D unresolved. The CDR3 spans 14 residues. CDR1 SEHNR and CDR2 FQNEAQ come from the germline V gene (reference sequence). Trimming left V 2 bases short and J 3 bases short, with 9 bases between. CDR3 in amino acids: CASSLIVGTDTQYF. The CDR3 DNA reads TGTGCCAGCAGCTTAATTGTCGGGACAGATACGCAGTATTTT.

This clonotype was picked up one time. The chain is built from TRBV5-1 and TRBJ1-5, with TRBD1 as a possible D gene (5 bases). Trimming pared 3 bases from V and 4 bases from J, leaving 8 bases between. The CDR3 length is 13 residues. CDR1 is SGHRS, CDR2 YFSETQ, per germline. CDR3 residues: CASSSTVNQPQHF. In DNA, the CDR3 is TGCGCCAGCAGCTCGACAGTTAATCAGCCCCAGCATTTT.

V is TRBV3-1 and J is TRBJ2-5, with TRBD2 matching over 15 bases. The V and J ends lost 0 bases and 3 bases, in that order; junction bases with no gene match: 8. Germline CDR1 LGHDT, CDR2 YNNKEL (reference sequence). This CDR3 comprises 19 residues. Here the CDR3 reads CASSQDPGLAGGTEETQYF. In DNA, the CDR3 is TGTGCCAGCAGCCAAGATCCCGGACTAGCGGGAGGGACGGAAGAGACCCAGTACTTC.

Turning to this clonotype: A junction boundary mismatches the germline segment, possibly from a read error. CDR3: CSARTGSSGLGLHSSQPQHF. In DNA, the CDR3 is TGCAGTGCTAGGACAGGGAGCTCTGGTTTAGGTCTTCATAGCAGTCAGCCCCAGCATTTT. The chain couples TRBV20-1 to TRBJ1-5, with 7 bases fitting TRBD1. CDR1 is DFQATT and CDR2 is SNEGSKA in the germline V gene (reference sequence). The CDR3 is 20 residues long.

CDR3 sequence: CASSPLRGRGYNEQFF. For the CDR3, the DNA is TGTGCCAGCAGCCCTTTGCGGGGTCGAGGGTACAATGAGCAGTTCTTC. J is TRBJ2-1 and V is TRBV7-6; perhaps TRBD2 as D (6 bases). The CDR3 is made up of 16 amino acids. Germline CDR1 and CDR2: SGHVS and FNYEAQ. Trimming took off 5 bases at V and 4 bases at J, with 18 bases between the two ends.

V is TRBV9 and J is TRBJ2-7; either TRBD1 or TRBD2 may fit D (5 bases each). CDR1 SGDLS and CDR2 YYNGEE come from the germline V gene. CDR3 size: 13 residues. Trimming cost V 0 bases and J 5 bases, with 9 bases left between them. The CDR3 bases are TGTGCCAGCAGCGTAGGCAGGGACGACGAGCAGTACTTC. This translates into CASSVGRDDEQYF.

The V gene is TRBV9, the J gene TRBJ2-5, with TRBD2 identical over 7 bases. Germline assignment: CDR1 SGDLS and CDR2 YYNGEE. The CDR3 sequence is 18 residues long. The ends lost 4 bases at V and 1 base at J; junction bases unmatched: 16. Here the CDR3 reads CASSLPPPAGITQETQYF. Written as DNA, the CDR3 is TGTGCCAGCAGCCTCCCCCCCCCAGCGGGAATAACCCAAGAGACCCAGTACTTC.

V is TRBV20-1 and J is TRBJ2-2, with no clear D. With 0 bases removed from V and 0 bases from J, the gap between germline ends came to 14 bases. Germline loops: CDR1 DFQATT, CDR2 SNEGSKA (reference sequence). CDR3 length: 17 amino acids. Here the CDR3 DNA reads TGCAGTGCTAGAGATGCCTTCGGCAGCGCGAACACCGGGGAGCTGTTTTTT. Amino acid sequence: CSARDAFGSANTGELFF.

The chain has TRBV5-1 and TRBJ1-5; no clear D. The CDR3 has 14 amino acids. Trimming stripped 7 bases from V and 0 bases from J, with 11 bases between. Germline CDR1 SGHRS, CDR2 YFSETQ. In DNA form, the CDR3 reads TGCGCCAGCTCAAACAGTTATAGCAATCAGCCCCAGCATTTT. Amino acid sequence: CASSNSYSNQPQHF.

This clonotype was seen a single time. This sequence joins TRBV7-2 and TRBJ1-3; D is perhaps TRBD1 (6 bases). Germline V gene sequence: CDR1 SGHTA, CDR2 FQGNSA. V lost 3 bases and J 6 bases, leaving 15 bases between the germline ends. The CDR3 contains 15 residues. The CDR3 region is CASSFPGQRLNTIYF. The CDR3 bases are TGTGCCAGCAGCTTCCCCGGACAGAGACTAAACACCATATATTTT.

This clonotype was found many times. The chain has TRBV27 and TRBJ2-7; 7 positions match TRBD1. The germline CDR1 and CDR2 sequences are MNHEY and SMNVEV (reference sequence). CDR3 size: 14 residues. Unmatched junction bases numbered 6, after V lost 6 bases and J lost 1 base. The CDR3 sequence: CASSPGTESYEQYF. The CDR3 region has the DNA TGTGCCAGCAGCCCCGGGACAGAGTCCTACGAGCAGTACTTC.

V is TRBV7-8 and J is TRBJ2-1, with D tentatively TRBD2 (7 bases). Germline CDR1 and CDR2: SGHVS and FQNEAQ. V was cut by 5 bases and J by 8 bases, with 25 bases left in between. CDR3 size: 17 residues. The CDR3 spells CASSPPWGGGASDEQFF. CDR3 coding DNA: TGTGCCAGCAGCCCCCCGTGGGGAGGGGGGGCCTCTGATGAGCAGTTCTTC.

The CDR3 region has the DNA TGCGCCAGCAGCCAGCAGGGGACACCCCTCCACTTT. This codes for CASSQQGTPLHF. V is TRBV4-1 and J is TRBJ1-6, with D maybe TRBD1 (6 bases). The CDR3 is made up of 12 amino acids. Germline CDR1 and CDR2: MGHRA and YSYEKL. Trimming removed 3 bases at V and 11 bases at J, with 8 bases between.

This chain connects TRBV5-1 to TRBJ2-3, with unresolved D. Trimming left V 2 bases short and J 2 bases short, with 9 bases between. Germline V gene data show CDR1 as SGHRS and CDR2 as YFSETQ. This CDR3 contains 14 residues. Here the CDR3 reads CASSFDGFTDTQYF. CDR3 DNA sequence: TGCGCCAGCAGCTTCGACGGGTTCACAGATACGCAGTATTTT.

This clonotype appeared a few times. The CDR3 nucleotides are TGTGCCAGCAGTTTCGCGGGCGAGCAGTACTTC. Protein sequence: CASSFAGEQYF. This chain uses TRBV6-2 or TRBV6-3 with TRBJ2-7; D possibly corresponds to TRBD2 (5 bases). The germline CDR1 and CDR2 sequences are MNHEY and SVGEGT. CDR3 length: 11 residues. Trimming took 4 bases from V and 6 from J, leaving 7 bases between them.

V is TRBV11-2 and J is TRBJ1-2; D is undetermined. The CDR3 is 13 residues long. CDR1 SGHAT and CDR2 FQNNGV come from the germline V gene. The V and J ends lost 2 bases and 1 base respectively, with 5 bases between them. The CDR3 DNA sequence: TGTGCCAGCAGCTTATACAGTAACTATGGCTACACCTTC. Protein: CASSLYSNYGYTF.

V and J are TRBV19 and TRBJ1-4, with D possibly matching TRBD1 (5 bases). The germline CDR1 and CDR2 sequences are LNHDA and SQIVND (reference sequence). Trimming pared 7 bases from V and 15 bases from J, leaving 15 bases between. This CDR3 is built from 11 residues. Here the CDR3 DNA reads TGTGCCAGTATGTCCGAAGGGGAGGTGTTTTTT. Translating gives CASMSEGEVFF.

This clonotype has just a few counts. At one boundary the junction diverges from the germline segment, which might be a read error. V gene TRBV7-2 combines with J gene TRBJ2-1; 8 nucleotides line up with TRBD1. This CDR3 region has 14 residues. The germline V gene encodes CDR1 SGHTA and CDR2 FQGNSA. The CDR3 loop is CASSLDRVGNEQFF. CDR3 nucleotides: TGTGCCAGTAGCTTGGACAGGGTAGGCAATGAGCAGTTCTTC.

V is TRBV4-1 and J is TRBJ2-2; 11 nucleotides agree with TRBD2. This CDR3 comprises 17 residues. The V gene's germline CDR1 is MGHRA and CDR2 YSYEKL. Unmatched junction bases numbered 5, after V lost 0 bases and J lost 5 bases. Here the CDR3 reads CASSQEGTSGLTGELFF. The CDR3, as DNA: TGCGCCAGCAGCCAAGAAGGGACTAGCGGCTTAACCGGGGAGCTGTTTTTT.

This chain links TRBV4-1 with TRBJ2-5; D may be TRBD1 (6 bases). V lost 0 bases to trimming and J lost 2 bases, with 10 bases between them. This CDR3 has 15 residues. Germline-derived CDR1 and CDR2 are MGHRA and YSYEKL. The CDR3 loop is CASSQETGYQETQYF. In DNA form, the CDR3 reads TGCGCCAGCAGCCAAGAGACAGGATATCAAGAGACCCAGTACTTC.

The chain uses TRBV10-3 and TRBJ2-3; 7 nucleotides agree with TRBD1. In germline, CDR1 is ENHRY, CDR2 SYGVKD. After removal of 0 bases from V and 8 bases from J, the junction contained 5 bases not matched to a gene. The CDR3 has 14 residues. The CDR3 protein is CAISESDRPGTQYF. Written as DNA, the CDR3 is TGTGCCATCAGTGAGTCGGACAGGCCCGGTACGCAGTATTTT.

In DNA form, the CDR3 reads TGTGCCAGCAGCTTGGACACAGGGGGCGAGGAGACCCAGTACTTC. Its protein product is CASSLDTGGEETQYF. The V and J genes are TRBV5-4 and TRBJ2-5; 9 bases are shared with TRBD1. Looked up from germline, CDR1 is SGHNT and CDR2 is YYREEE (reference sequence). V lost 0 bases to trimming and J lost 5 bases; unmatched junction nucleotides: 5. This CDR3 contains 15 residues.

The chain joins TRBV20-1 to TRBJ1-2, with 8 bases fitting TRBD1. CDR3 length equals 11 residues. CDR1 is DFQATT, CDR2 SNEGSKA, per germline (reference sequence). J was trimmed by 14 bases and V by 6 bases; bases with no gene match: 11. DNA for the CDR3: TGCAGTGCCCATAATGGACAGGGAGAAACCTTC. This codes for CSAHNGQGETF.

This rearrangement joins TRBV4-2 to TRBJ2-1; unclear D gene. The CDR3 runs 14 residues. Germline lookup yields CDR1 LGHNA and CDR2 YNFKEQ. Trimming shortened V by 3 bases and J by 8 bases, and 14 bases separated the two germline ends. The CDR3 region has the DNA TGTGCCAGCAGCCACCTCCCCCCCTTATATGAGCAGTTCTTC. It yields the protein CASSHLPPLYEQFF.